These 30 T cell receptor beta chains share one sample of origin, sequenced in a study of blood T cell repertoires in COVID-19. Sequencing used immunoSEQ multiplex PCR; TCRdb keeps in-frame clones, though not all of them. The repertoire holds around 180,000 clones, with around 85% as singletons. Sequenced material: peripheral blood. All receptors come from a man between 65 and 79 years old with active or convalescent COVID-19.

This rearrangement joins TRBV7-2 to TRBJ1-6; D gene uncertain. The V gene lost 4 bases and the J gene lost 7 bases, with 14 bases spanning the gap. Looked up from germline, CDR1 is SGHTA and CDR2 is FQGNSA. The CDR3 length is 15 residues. The CDR3 reads CASSSRGEGNSPLHF. The CDR3 DNA sequence: TGTGCCAGCAGCTCGCGAGGTGAGGGAAATTCACCCCTCCACTTT.

The chain employs TRBV5-6 and TRBJ1-2, with 7 bases lining up with TRBD1. Germline loops: CDR1 SGHDT, CDR2 YYEEEE. This CDR3 contains 13 residues. Unmatched junction bases numbered 5, after V lost 4 bases and J lost 5 bases. Written as DNA, the CDR3 is TGTGCCAGCAGCCTGGGACAGCTGTATGGCTACACCTTC. Amino acids: CASSLGQLYGYTF.

This clone was recorded once. The gene calls are TRBV19 and TRBJ2-2; 8 nucleotides align to TRBD1. This CDR3 spans 14 amino acids. The germline gives CDR1 LNHDA, CDR2 SQIVND (reference sequence). J lost 6 bases, V lost 7 bases, and 7 bases had no gene match. The CDR3 sequence is CASTQTGDAGELFF. The CDR3 region has the DNA TGTGCCAGTACCCAGACAGGGGACGCCGGGGAGCTGTTTTTT.

In its sample, this clone was seen a few times. The genes are TRBV20-1 and TRBJ1-2; 8 nucleotides match TRBD1. The CDR3 length is 15 residues. The J segment lost 5 bases and the V segment lost 3 bases, leaving 11 bases of the junction unmatched. Germline V gene data show CDR1 as DFQATT and CDR2 as SNEGSKA (reference sequence). CDR3 in DNA: TGCAGTGCTAGTGCTCTCAGGGGGCAGAGGTATGGCTACACCTTC. Its translation: CSASALRGQRYGYTF.

The CDR3 coding sequence is TGTGCCAGCAGCTCATCAGCGGGAGGGTCTTACAATGAGCAGTTCTTC. Its translation: CASSSSAGGSYNEQFF. The chain uses TRBV9 and TRBJ2-1, with TRBD2 matching 10 bases. With 4 bases clipped from V and 4 bases from J, the junction kept 8 bases outside the gene matches. The CDR3 has 16 residues. Germline CDR1 is SGDLS and CDR2 is YYNGEE.

This clone showed up just once. The gene calls are TRBV7-2 and TRBJ1-2, with D possibly matching TRBD1 (5 bases). V was shortened by 1 base and J by 8 bases, with 20 bases between the two germline ends. Germline loops: CDR1 SGHTA, CDR2 FQGNSA. CDR3 length: 16 residues. CDR3 nucleotides: TGTGCCAGCAGCTTAGAAGGGTCGGGGGTTAGGGGAGGCTACACCTTC. It encodes CASSLEGSGVRGGYTF. The variable domain in full, completed from reference TRBV7-2 and TRBJ1-2, reads GAGVSQSPSNKVTEKGKDVELRCDPISGHTALYWYRQSLGQGLEFLIYFQGNSAPDKSGLPSDRFSAERTGGSVSTLTIQRTQQEDSAVYLCASSLEGSGVRGGYTFGSGTRLTVV.

The chain joins TRBV28 to TRBJ1-4, with 7 bases matching TRBD1. V dropped 6 bases and J dropped 0; count of bases not matched to a gene: 4. CDR1 and CDR2 from the germline V gene are MDHEN and SYDVKM. The CDR3 is 15 residues long. The CDR3, as DNA: TGTGCCAGCAGGGGACAGTCCTCAACTAATGAAAAACTGTTTTTT. Protein: CASRGQSSTNEKLFF.

V is TRBV5-4 and J is TRBJ2-5; TRBD1 is a possible D gene (6 bases). V shed 4 bases and J shed 4 bases, with 14 bases lying between them. This CDR3 has 14 residues. Looked up from germline, CDR1 is SGHNT and CDR2 is YYREEE (reference sequence). The CDR3 DNA is TGTGCCAGCAGCCAGGGGCATTTGGTAGAGACCCAGTACTTC. Amino acid sequence: CASSQGHLVETQYF.

The rearrangement links TRBV10-3 to TRBJ2-2, with a possible D match to TRBD2 (7 bases). V was pared by 6 bases and J by 3 bases, with 11 bases between. This CDR3 spans 14 amino acids. Germline CDR1 ENHRY, CDR2 SYGVKD. The CDR3 sequence: CAISGGLDTGELFF. CDR3 nucleotide sequence: TGTGCCATCAGCGGGGGGCTGGACACCGGGGAGCTGTTTTTT.

V gene TRBV6-9 combines with J gene TRBJ1-1; D might be TRBD1 (6 bases). V was shortened by 5 bases and J by 6 bases, with 25 bases between the two germline ends. Germline assignment: CDR1 MNHGY and CDR2 SVAAGI. The CDR3 is made up of 17 amino acids. The CDR3 sequence: CASSPVGGARTTPEAFF. The DNA of the CDR3 is TGTGCCAGCAGTCCAGTAGGGGGAGCCCGGACAACTCCTGAAGCTTTCTTT.

The chain is built from TRBV30 and TRBJ2-1, with TRBD2 identical over 11 bases. The ends lost 2 bases at V and 7 bases at J; junction bases unmatched: 13. Germline V gene sequence: CDR1 GTSNPN, CDR2 SVGIG (reference sequence). The length of the CDR3 is 17 residues. The DNA of the CDR3 is TGTGCCTGGAGTCACACCGTAGCGGGAGGGCCGGGGAATGAGCAGTTCTTC. It encodes CAWSHTVAGGPGNEQFF.

The gene calls are TRBV7-2 and TRBJ1-3; no clear D. Trimming shortened V by 5 bases and J by 0 bases, and 17 bases separated the two germline ends. The CDR3 is 17 amino acids. The V gene's germline CDR1 is SGHTA and CDR2 FQGNSA. CDR3 region: CASSIRRVGSSGNTIYF. The CDR3 DNA reads TGTGCCAGCAGCATCCGGAGGGTGGGTTCCTCTGGAAACACCATATATTTT.

This clone turned up a few times. V is TRBV19 and J is TRBJ1-6; weak D call: TRBD1 (6 bases). The CDR3 is made up of 16 amino acids. Trimming removed 6 bases from V and 6 bases from J, with 18 bases in between. CDR1 and CDR2 from the germline V gene are LNHDA and SQIVND (reference sequence). The CDR3 spells CASRSTTGIRNSPLHF. CDR3 bases: TGTGCCAGTAGGAGCACCACAGGGATTCGTAATTCACCCCTCCACTTT.

The chain carries TRBV6-2 or TRBV6-3 and TRBJ2-7, with 12 bases matching TRBD2. Germline assignment: CDR1 MNHEY and CDR2 SVGEGT. The CDR3 is made up of 18 amino acids. Trimming cost V 5 bases and J 2 bases; bases outside gene matches: 13. The CDR3 DNA sequence: TGTGCCAGCAGTACCGGACTAGCGGGACGCTACTATACCTACGAGCAGTACTTC. This encodes CASSTGLAGRYYTYEQYF.

The chain uses TRBV9 and TRBJ2-1, with 10 positions matching TRBD2. The CDR3 consists of 15 residues. The germline gives CDR1 SGDLS, CDR2 YYNGEE. The ends lost 5 bases at V and 5 bases at J; junction bases unmatched: 7. CDR3 sequence (DNA): TGTGCCAGCAGTTCGCTAGCGGGGGTACACAATGAGCAGTTCTTC. It specifies CASSSLAGVHNEQFF.

The DNA of the CDR3 is TGCGCCAGCAGCTTGGCATCAGGGGCCAACACCGGGGAGCTGTTTTTT. Translating gives CASSLASGANTGELFF. This rearrangement joins TRBV5-1 to TRBJ2-2; weak D call: TRBD1 (6 bases). Germline V gives CDR1 SGHRS, CDR2 YFSETQ. V lost 0 bases, J lost 2 bases, and 11 bases lay in between. The CDR3 loop spans 16 amino acids.

The V gene is TRBV5-5, the J gene TRBJ2-7, with TRBD2 matching over 7 bases. The CDR3 is made up of 15 amino acids. V lost 2 bases and J lost 1; bases outside the gene matches: 6. Germline V gene sequence: CDR1 SGHKS, CDR2 YYEKEE (reference sequence). CDR3: CASSFRVGGSYEQYF. Written as DNA, the CDR3 is TGTGCCAGCAGCTTCAGGGTCGGGGGGTCCTACGAGCAGTACTTC.

The genes are TRBV10-2 and TRBJ2-7; the D is unclear. The V gene lost 11 bases and the J gene lost 3 bases, with 14 bases spanning the gap. The CDR3 sequence is 12 residues long. The germline gives CDR1 WSHSY, CDR2 SAAADI. This CDR3 reads CACLAENYEQYF. For the CDR3, the DNA is TGCGCCTGCTTGGCGGAGAACTACGAGCAGTACTTC.

The chain recombines TRBV19 with TRBJ2-1, with TRBD2 identical over 11 bases. The CDR3 has 18 amino acids. The V gene end was trimmed by 5 bases and the J gene end by 4 bases; junction bases not matched to a gene: 13. Germline CDR1 LNHDA, CDR2 SQIVND (reference sequence). The CDR3 spells CASSQAGVLAGVYNEQFF. Here the CDR3 DNA reads TGTGCCAGTAGTCAAGCAGGGGTACTAGCGGGGGTGTACAATGAGCAGTTCTTC.

This clone was recorded once. The V call is TRBV5-6, the J call TRBJ2-3, with D maybe TRBD2 (6 bases). Per the germline V gene, CDR1 is SGHDT and CDR2 is YYEEEE. V lost 5 bases, J lost 8 bases, and 21 bases lay in between. The CDR3 sequence is 15 residues long. DNA for the CDR3: TGTGCCAGCAGTACTAGACTAGTACAAGGCGTTACGCAGTATTTT. It is translated as CASSTRLVQGVTQYF.

This chain links TRBV5-1 with TRBJ2-2, with 10 bases lining up with TRBD1. Germline loops: CDR1 SGHRS, CDR2 YFSETQ. V trimming: 4 bases; J trimming: 6 bases; junction bases outside the gene matches: 3. This CDR3 is 14 amino acids long. In DNA, the CDR3 is TGCGCCAGCAGCCGGACAGGGGGGGCCGGGGAGCTGTTTTTT. Its protein product is CASSRTGGAGELFF.

The chain is built from TRBV6-5 and TRBJ1-6; D is possibly TRBD1 (5 bases). Germline-derived CDR1 and CDR2 are MNHEY and SVGAGI. This CDR3 is built from 14 residues. The V and J ends lost 6 bases and 7 bases respectively, with 13 bases between them. The CDR3 loop reads CASRTAGRNSPLHF. CDR3 coding DNA: TGTGCCAGCAGGACCGCGGGGCGGAATTCACCCCTCCACTTT.

This chain joins TRBV6-5 and TRBJ1-2, with 9 positions matching TRBD1. The V and J ends lost 7 bases and 7 bases, in that order; junction bases with no gene match: 7. Germline V gene data show CDR1 as MNHEY and CDR2 as SVGAGI. This CDR3 is 13 amino acids long. CDR3 in DNA: TGTGCCAGCAATCCAGACAGGGGGGGTGGCTACACCTTC. This sequence encodes CASNPDRGGGYTF.

V is TRBV28 and J is TRBJ2-7; 9 bases fit TRBD1. CDR3 size: 15 residues. Trimming at V came to 6 bases and at J to 5 bases, leaving 11 bases not matched to a gene. The germline V gene encodes CDR1 MDHEN and CDR2 SYDVKM. Written as DNA, the CDR3 is TGTGCCAGCAGAACCTACAGGGGGCGAGTGAACGAGCAGTACTTC. This translates into CASRTYRGRVNEQYF.

This clone was recorded once. The chain combines TRBV4-3 with TRBJ2-7; 7 positions agree with TRBD1. Germline CDR1 reads LGHNA; CDR2 reads YSLEER. The CDR3 is 14 amino acids. V was clipped by 2 bases and J by 0 bases; unmatched bases: 1. CDR3 sequence reads: CASSQRQGSYEQYF. In nucleotides, the CDR3 is TGCGCCAGCAGCCAAAGACAGGGCTCCTACGAGCAGTACTTC.

The gene calls are TRBV6-1 and TRBJ1-5; D gene unclear. V gave up 0 bases and J gave up 0 bases, with 18 bases separating them. The germline V gene encodes CDR1 MNHNS and CDR2 SASEGT. This CDR3 is built from 19 residues. CDR3 DNA: TGTGCCAGCAGTGAAGCGCCAGGTATCGAGAGATATAGCAATCAGCCCCAGCATTTT. This codes for CASSEAPGIERYSNQPQHF.

This chain links TRBV20-1 with TRBJ2-7; 8 nucleotides match TRBD1. Germline assignment: CDR1 DFQATT and CDR2 SNEGSKA (reference sequence). The V and J ends lost 3 bases and 2 bases, in that order; junction bases with no gene match: 12. The CDR3 is 16 residues long. The CDR3 coding sequence is TGCAGTGCTAGTTCACTCACAGGGGGTTTTCCCTACGAGCAGTACTTC. Translating it yields CSASSLTGGFPYEQYF.

This chain links TRBV28 with TRBJ1-5, with 8 bases fitting TRBD1. Germline assignment: CDR1 MDHEN and CDR2 SYDVKM. The CDR3 totals 15 residues. Trimming at V came to 3 bases and at J to 4 bases, leaving 5 bases not matched to a gene. Here the CDR3 DNA reads TGTGCCAGCAGTTTCCCCGACAGGGGAAATCAGCCCCAGCATTTT. Its translation is CASSFPDRGNQPQHF.

This sequence joins TRBV18 and TRBJ1-4; D not resolved. V dropped 6 bases and J dropped 2 bases, with 16 bases sitting between them. The CDR3 is 16 amino acids. The germline CDR1 and CDR2 sequences are KGHSH and LQKENI. For the CDR3, the DNA is TGTGCCAGCTCGTCCAGGCGAAGTACCACTAATGAAAAACTGTTTTTT. Its protein is CASSSRRSTTNEKLFF.

In nucleotides, the CDR3 is TGTGCCAGCAGCTCCTTGGACACGGCGGCTCAGCCCCAGCATTTT. Amino acid sequence: CASSSLDTAAQPQHF. This chain joins TRBV5-6 and TRBJ1-5; tentatively, D is TRBD1 (5 bases). Trimming stripped 3 bases from V and 6 bases from J, with 16 bases between. The CDR3 has 15 residues. Germline assignment: CDR1 SGHDT and CDR2 YYEEEE.